The 21 T cell receptor beta chains listed next were all sequenced from one sample in a study of Graves' ophthalmopathy and Graves' hyperthyroidism. Beta-chain TCR CDR3 regions were amplified from RNA transcripts. First-round RT-PCR used HTBI primers; second-round multiplex PCR followed. TCRdb re-derived calls from the multiplex PCR reads in MiXCR, one entry per CDR3 protein. The sample has a few hundred thousand distinct CDR3 sequences, approximately 18% seen once. The sample taken for sequencing was peripheral blood. The receptors derive from an adult woman with stable Graves' hyperthyroidism.

The chain joins TRBV15 to TRBJ2-7; no clear D. The ends were cut back, 5 bases at V and 2 bases at J, with 10 bases in the middle. CDR3 length: 13 amino acids. The germline V gene encodes CDR1 LNHNV and CDR2 YYDKDF (reference sequence). Here the CDR3 reads CATSYSRTYEQYF. In nucleotides, the CDR3 is TGTGCCACCAGCTACAGCCGAACCTACGAGCAGTACTTC.

Many counts were recorded for this clonotype. V gene TRBV5-1 combines with J gene TRBJ2-7; D gene ambiguous. Per the germline V gene, CDR1 is SGHRS and CDR2 is YFSETQ. This CDR3 comprises 14 residues. Between the trimmed V and J ends, which lost 5 bases and 4 bases, there was a span of 16 bases. The CDR3, as DNA: TGCGCCAGCAGTCCTACGGGTCCACCTTACGAGCAGTACTTC. Amino acid sequence: CASSPTGPPYEQYF.

This chain links TRBV24-1 with TRBJ2-7, with 10 positions matching TRBD2. Germline values: CDR1 KGHDR, CDR2 SFDVKD. This CDR3 contains 14 residues. Trimming removed 6 bases from V and 3 bases from J; junction bases left unmatched: 4. This CDR3 is CATSPSGRFYEQYF. The DNA for the CDR3 is TGTGCCACCAGTCCTAGCGGGAGATTCTACGAGCAGTACTTC.

This clonotype was seen at least ten times. The chain combines TRBV6-5 with TRBJ2-3, with TRBD1 matching over 7 bases. The ends lost 2 bases at V and 6 bases at J; junction bases unmatched: 2. The CDR3 has 13 amino acids. Germline CDR1 and CDR2: MNHEY and SVGAGI. CDR3 protein: CASSYRRGDTQYF. For the CDR3, the DNA is TGTGCCAGCAGTTACCGCAGGGGGGATACGCAGTATTTT.

The V call is TRBV19, the J call TRBJ2-5, with D tentatively TRBD2 (5 bases). CDR3 length: 10 amino acids. Germline CDR1 reads LNHDA; CDR2 reads SQIVND (reference sequence). The CDR3 bases are TGTAGGCGGGACCAAGAGACCCAGTACTTC. Translated, it gives CRRDQETQYF.

This clonotype was picked up many times. The V gene is TRBV6-5, the J gene TRBJ1-2, with 8 bases fitting TRBD1. V lost 6 bases to trimming and J lost 6 bases; unmatched junction nucleotides: 6. CDR1 MNHEY and CDR2 SVGAGI come from the germline V gene. This CDR3 has 13 residues. DNA of the CDR3: TGTGCCAGCAGCCCCGGGACAGGTCATGGCTACACCTTC. It is translated as CASSPGTGHGYTF.

The V call is TRBV4-2, the J call TRBJ2-7; 7 bases line up with TRBD2. The CDR3 consists of 14 residues. Germline V gene sequence: CDR1 LGHNA, CDR2 YNFKEQ. V was clipped by 0 bases and J by 2 bases; unmatched bases: 1. This chain's CDR3 is CASSQDGGAYEQYF. CDR3 DNA sequence: TGTGCCAGCAGCCAAGATGGGGGGGCCTACGAGCAGTACTTC.

The chain couples TRBV6-1 to TRBJ1-2, with D maybe TRBD1 (6 bases). Germline CDR1 and CDR2: MNHNS and SASEGT. The CDR3 length is 13 residues. V lost 5 bases to trimming and J lost 8 bases, with 15 bases between them. The CDR3 spells CASSPSGGMGYTF. The DNA of the CDR3 is TGTGCCAGCAGTCCCAGCGGGGGCATGGGCTACACCTTC.

This clonotype was counted only a few times. A much larger clone differs by one base, so this may be a read error. The chain joins TRBV10-3 to TRBJ2-5; the match to TRBD1 covers 8 bases. V trimming: 6 bases; J trimming: 5 bases; junction bases outside the gene matches: 8. Germline loops: CDR1 ENHRY, CDR2 SYGVKD. This CDR3 region has 14 residues. CDR3 protein: CAIRRVRGHETQYF. Here the CDR3 DNA reads TGTGCCATCAGAAGGGTCAGGGGGCACGAGACCCAGTACTTC.

This clonotype appeared many times. This chain connects TRBV11-1 to TRBJ2-6, with D perhaps TRBD2 (6 bases). V dropped 6 bases and J dropped 4 bases, with 16 bases sitting between them. There are 16 residues in the CDR3. Germline values: CDR1 SGHAT, CDR2 FQDESV (reference sequence). CDR3 sequence reads: CASSLVGGAGANVLTF. CDR3 nucleotides: TGTGCCAGCAGTTTGGTGGGGGGAGCCGGGGCCAACGTCCTGACTTTC.

A few counts support this clonotype. J is TRBJ1-3 and V is TRBV6-1; D possibly corresponds to TRBD1 (5 bases). The CDR3 extends over 15 amino acids. The germline gives CDR1 MNHNS, CDR2 SASEGT. Trimming shortened V by 4 bases and J by 0 bases, and 10 bases separated the two germline ends. Here the CDR3 reads CASSAKGSSGNTIYF. CDR3 nucleotide sequence: TGTGCCAGCAGTGCGAAGGGGTCCTCTGGAAACACCATATATTTT.

This clonotype was detected many times. J is TRBJ2-7 and V is TRBV19, with no clear D. Per the germline V gene, CDR1 is LNHDA and CDR2 is SQIVND (reference sequence). Trimming shortened V by 5 bases and J by 0 bases, and 11 bases separated the two germline ends. The CDR3 sequence is 14 residues long. CDR3 in amino acids: CASSYTLSSYEQYF. The CDR3 DNA follows: TGTGCCAGTAGTTACACCCTTAGCTCCTACGAGCAGTACTTC.

This clonotype has at least ten counts. The chain carries TRBV12-3 or TRBV12-4 and TRBJ1-2; 8 positions match TRBD1. The J segment lost 2 bases and the V segment lost 1 base, leaving 6 bases of the junction unmatched. The CDR3 covers 16 residues. The CDR3 loop is CASSLVRGRGNYGYTF. Written as DNA, the CDR3 is TGTGCCAGCAGTTTAGTCAGGGGGCGCGGGAACTATGGCTACACCTTC.

As to this clonotype: Mismatch with germline at one junction end may stem from a read error. CDR3 DNA: TGTGCCAGCACCTTTTATAGCAATCGGCCCCAGCATTTT. Protein sequence: CASTFYSNRPQHF. The chain combines TRBV2 with TRBJ1-5; D is uncertain. The CDR3 totals 13 residues. Germline-derived CDR1 and CDR2 are SNHLY and FYNNEI.

In its sample, this clonotype was seen many times. V and J are TRBV12-3 or TRBV12-4 and TRBJ2-7, with D unresolved. V lost 1 base, J lost 7 bases, and 5 bases lay in between. The CDR3 consists of 11 residues. The CDR3 sequence is CASSLGPEQYF. The CDR3 DNA reads as TGTGCCAGCAGTTTAGGCCCTGAGCAGTACTTC.

This clonotype was counted at least ten times. The chain couples TRBV20-1 to TRBJ2-5; 14 bases match TRBD2. There are 17 residues in the CDR3. Trimming took 2 bases from V and 5 from J; bases not matched to a gene: 10. CDR1 is DFQATT and CDR2 is SNEGSKA in the germline V gene (reference sequence). The CDR3 spells CSARSGLAGALGETQYF. DNA of the CDR3: TGCAGTGCTAGATCGGGACTAGCGGGAGCATTGGGGGAGACCCAGTACTTC.

Ten or more counts support this clonotype. The chain uses TRBV28 and TRBJ1-2, with D uncertain. The ends were cut back, 2 bases at V and 4 bases at J, with 17 bases in the middle. The V gene's germline CDR1 is MDHEN and CDR2 SYDVKM. This CDR3 spans 16 amino acids. The CDR3 nucleotides read TGTGCCAGCAGTTTACGGGCCCCACCGGCCCTCTATGGCTACACCTTC. Protein sequence: CASSLRAPPALYGYTF.

Regarding this clonotype: With a much larger clone just one base away, this may be a read error. The chain recombines TRBV5-4 with TRBJ1-6; 9 bases are a match to TRBD1. This CDR3 spans 15 amino acids. Germline V gives CDR1 SGHNT, CDR2 YYREEE (reference sequence). The CDR3 DNA follows: TGTGCCAGCAGCTTCGGGACAGGGAGTAATTCACACCTCCACTTT. Translation gives CASSFGTGSNSHLHF.

This clonotype was counted ten times or more. This chain connects TRBV28 to TRBJ2-7; 15 bases align to TRBD2. CDR3 length equals 19 residues. The junction had 12 bases not matched to a gene; V was cut back by 4 bases and J by 2 bases. Germline values: CDR1 MDHEN, CDR2 SYDVKM. Written as DNA, the CDR3 is TGTGCCAGCAGTTCCAAAACGGGACTAGCGGGAGGCAGAGCCTACGAGCAGTACTTC. It is translated as CASSSKTGLAGGRAYEQYF.

This clonotype was seen many times. This sequence joins TRBV6-2 or TRBV6-3 and TRBJ1-2, with a weak D call TRBD1 (6 bases). Germline V gene sequence: CDR1 MNHEY, CDR2 SVGEGT. Deletions cut 5 bases from V and 1 base from J, with 14 bases between. This CDR3 spans 15 amino acids. This chain's CDR3 is CASSRTAKVNYGYTF. CDR3 in DNA: TGTGCCAGCAGTCGGACAGCCAAAGTTAACTATGGCTACACCTTC.

This clonotype has ten or more counts. The chain couples TRBV6-5 to TRBJ2-7, with TRBD1 matching over 10 bases. In germline, CDR1 is MNHEY, CDR2 SVGAGI. This CDR3 is 15 amino acids long. With 7 bases clipped from V and 5 bases from J, the junction kept 11 bases outside the gene matches. DNA for the CDR3: TGTGCCAGCACCCGGGACAGGGGTGTGAGGGACGAGCAGTACTTC. As protein: CASTRDRGVRDEQYF.